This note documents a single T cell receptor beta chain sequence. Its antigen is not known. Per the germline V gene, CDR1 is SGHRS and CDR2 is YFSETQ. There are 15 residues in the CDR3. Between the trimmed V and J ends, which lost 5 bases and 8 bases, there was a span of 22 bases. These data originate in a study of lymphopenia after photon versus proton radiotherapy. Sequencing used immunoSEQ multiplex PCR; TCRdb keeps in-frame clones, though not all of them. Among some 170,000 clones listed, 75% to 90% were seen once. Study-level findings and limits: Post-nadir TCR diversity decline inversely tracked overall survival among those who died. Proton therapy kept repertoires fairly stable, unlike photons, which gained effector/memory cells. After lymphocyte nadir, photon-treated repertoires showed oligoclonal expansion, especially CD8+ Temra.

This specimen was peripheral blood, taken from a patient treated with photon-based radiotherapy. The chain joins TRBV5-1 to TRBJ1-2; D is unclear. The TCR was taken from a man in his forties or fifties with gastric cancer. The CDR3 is CASSADGRMMGGYTF. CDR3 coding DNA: TGCGCCAGCAGTGCCGACGGGCGGATGATGGGGGGCTACACCTTC.